This TCR beta chain was sequenced in a study of blood T cell repertoires in COVID-19. About the research overall: Italy, Spain and the United States were the sources of the convalescent and acute COVID-19 samples. T cells, B-cell-depleted T cells, or PBMCs supplied cDNA or gDNA.

Per the original methods: Reference gene primer amplification gave estimated nucleated cell counts. TCRdb's copy holds only in-frame clones and misses some; the assay was immunoSEQ multiplex PCR. Clone size and the V and J calls come from that table; the DNA yielded D and trimming. The table has under 25,000 clones, around 86% seen once; the top ten hold more than 25%. Germline CDR1 reads MNHEY; CDR2 reads SVGEGT. The CDR3 runs to 16 residues. Between the trimmed V and J ends, which lost 4 bases and 1 base, there was a span of 14 bases. This sequence was found in a woman in her 70s with active COVID-19. The chain recombines TRBV6-2 or TRBV6-3 with TRBJ2-1, with TRBD2 as a possible D gene (7 bases). The source material was peripheral blood. The CDR3: CASSWGGVLSYNEQFF. CDR3 coding DNA: TGTGCCAGCAGTTGGGGGGGCGTGCTTTCCTACAATGAGCAGTTCTTC.